The next 2 T cell receptor beta chains were all read from a single sample in a study of T cell repertoires in cytomegalovirus infection. Antigens for these TCRs are unknown. TCRdb reanalysed the reads using MiXCR and keeps one entry per CDR3 protein. The table records some 940,000 distinct CDR3 sequences, roughly 31% of them present only once. The sequencing used cultured CD8+ T cells from PBMCs, collected from culture after CMV antigen stimulation. These receptors were obtained from a human donor in good health (CMV status not recorded). Some clones in this sample may be carry-over from other donors' samples.

This rearrangement joins TRBV12-3 or TRBV12-4 to TRBJ1-1, with a weak D call TRBD1 (5 bases). The CDR3 has 14 amino acids. Trimming pared 5 bases from V and 8 bases from J, leaving 18 bases between. This chain's CDR3 is CASSPAAPRQEAFF. The DNA of the CDR3 is TGTGCCAGCAGTCCCGCGGCCCCCCGACAGGAAGCTTTCTTT.

This clonotype was observed many times. This rearrangement joins TRBV7-9 to TRBJ1-2; D is unresolved. The germline V gene encodes CDR1 SEHNR and CDR2 FQNEAQ (reference sequence). V was trimmed by 5 bases and J by 2 bases, leaving 18 bases between them. The CDR3 sequence is 16 residues long. The DNA for the CDR3 is TGTGCCAGCAGCCGTTTATCGAGGGATCCAAACTATGGCTACACCTTC. It specifies CASSRLSRDPNYGYTF.